The table lists the clone carrying this T cell receptor (beta chain) with many counts. Its target is unknown. Carrying unique molecular identifiers, the cDNA also gained a universal primer site through template switching. TCRdb reprocessed the 5' RACE reads with MiXCR, giving one entry per CDR3 protein. Of under 300,000 distinct CDR3 sequences in the sample, about an eighth were seen once. The V segment lost 3 bases and the J segment 3 bases; nucleotides outside the gene matches: 2. CDR3 length: 15 residues. The sample belongs to a study of identical twins. Study-wide points: Among out-of-frame alpha sequences shared by twins, low generation probability occurred in excess. Invariant MAIT and iNKT cells could partly confound zero-insertion analyses.

These data were likewise used in another study, on yellow fever vaccine responses in identical twins.

This receptor was obtained from a woman between 18 and 29 years old in good health. The gene calls are TRBV12-3 or TRBV12-4 and TRBJ2-1; 10 bases are a match to TRBD1. The sample comprised memory (CD45RO+) T cells sorted from blood. CDR3 in amino acids: CASSFGDRGYNEQFF. CDR3 nucleotide sequence: TGTGCCAGCAGTTTTGGGGACAGGGGCTACAATGAGCAGTTCTTC.